The 26 T cell receptor beta chains presented below share a single source sample, sequenced in a study of blood T cell repertoires in COVID-19. Profiling relied on immunoSEQ multiplex PCR, and the TCRdb table lists in-frame clones only, not all of them. This repertoire shows around 120,000 clones, around 85% found once; its top ten account for roughly 2.7%. The sequencing sample was made of peripheral blood. Every receptor here comes from a man aged 45-60 years with acute or convalescent COVID-19.

This clone was detected once. The chain joins TRBV27 to TRBJ2-6; D perhaps matches TRBD1 (5 bases). V was clipped by 3 bases and J by 0 bases, with 12 bases between them. Looked up from germline, CDR1 is MNHEY and CDR2 is SMNVEV (reference sequence). There are 17 residues in the CDR3. The CDR3 nucleotides read TGTGCCAGCAGTTTCCACAGGTCAAACTCTGGGGCCAACGTCCTGACTTTC. Its translation: CASSFHRSNSGANVLTF.

This chain uses TRBV10-3 with TRBJ2-7, with D possibly being TRBD1 (5 bases). Germline lookup yields CDR1 ENHRY and CDR2 SYGVKD. Trimming took 4 bases from V and 1 from J, leaving 8 bases between them. The CDR3 length is 13 residues. The CDR3 reads CAISVTVSYEQYF. CDR3 DNA: TGTGCCATCAGTGTGACAGTTTCCTACGAGCAGTACTTC.

The chain carries TRBV27 and TRBJ2-3; 7 bases are shared with TRBD2. This CDR3 region has 17 residues. Germline assignment: CDR1 MNHEY and CDR2 SMNVEV (reference sequence). V lost 6 bases, J lost 0 bases, and 12 bases stayed unmatched. The CDR3 DNA is TGTGCCAGCAGCCTCAGCGGGATACTCCTAAGCACAGATACGCAGTATTTT. Translating gives CASSLSGILLSTDTQYF.

The J gene is TRBJ1-5, the V gene TRBV7-8; D is perhaps TRBD1 (5 bases). Per the germline V gene, CDR1 is SGHVS and CDR2 is FQNEAQ. The CDR3 spans 14 residues. Trimming took 1 base from V and 6 from J, leaving 10 bases between them. CDR3 region: CASSLDIGAQPQHF. The CDR3 DNA sequence: TGTGCCAGCAGCTTAGATATAGGGGCTCAGCCCCAGCATTTT.

This clone occurred once. The chain has TRBV2 and TRBJ2-5; 15 nucleotides match TRBD2. The germline CDR1 and CDR2 sequences are SNHLY and FYNNEI. With 4 bases clipped from V and 4 bases from J, the junction kept 7 bases outside the gene matches. This CDR3 is built from 17 residues. The CDR3 loop reads CASSAGTSGGQGETQYF. The DNA for the CDR3 is TGTGCCAGCAGTGCCGGGACTAGCGGGGGGCAGGGAGAGACCCAGTACTTC.

V usage is TRBV6-1 and J usage is TRBJ2-7, with TRBD1 identical over 7 bases. The germline V gene has CDR1 MNHNS and CDR2 SASEGT. The CDR3 loop spans 15 amino acids. V trimming: 2 bases; J trimming: 0 bases; junction bases outside the gene matches: 4. The CDR3, as DNA: TGTGCCAGCAGTGAAAGGGCAGGGGGCTCCTACGAGCAGTACTTC. It specifies CASSERAGGSYEQYF.

The chain uses TRBV5-1 and TRBJ1-6; 7 bases map to TRBD1. Germline V gene sequence: CDR1 SGHRS, CDR2 YFSETQ. The V segment lost 4 bases and the J segment 1 base; nucleotides outside the gene matches: 8. This CDR3 is 17 amino acids long. Written as DNA, the CDR3 is TGCGCCAGCAGCCAATCGACAGGGAGATCCTATAATTCACCCCTCCACTTT. As protein: CASSQSTGRSYNSPLHF.

The chain carries TRBV3-1 (or the pseudogene TRBV3-2) and TRBJ2-7; 8 bases are a match to TRBD2. Germline values: CDR1 LGHDT, CDR2 YNNKEL (reference sequence). The CDR3 loop spans 14 amino acids. Trimming removed 3 bases from V and 3 bases from J; junction bases left unmatched: 4. CDR3 residues: CASSQGLGGYEQYF. CDR3 nucleotides: TGTGCCAGCAGCCAGGGACTAGGGGGCTACGAGCAGTACTTC.

V usage is TRBV6-5 and J usage is TRBJ2-2, with TRBD2 matching 10 bases. Germline V lookup: CDR1 MNHEY, CDR2 SVGAGI. The CDR3 consists of 16 residues. Trimming removed 2 bases from V and 1 base from J; junction bases left unmatched: 1. The CDR3 DNA sequence: TGTGCCAGCAGTTACGGACTAGCGGTGAACACCGGGGAGCTGTTTTTT. It yields the protein CASSYGLAVNTGELFF.

The rearrangement uses TRBV29-1 and TRBJ2-3; possibly TRBD1 for D (6 bases). CDR3 size: 14 residues. Trimming removed 7 bases from V and 0 bases from J, with 14 bases in between. Germline CDR1 and CDR2: SQVTM and ANQGSEA. CDR3 nucleotide sequence: TGCAGCGGCGAAGCAGGGGCTAGCACAGATACGCAGTATTTT. Translation gives CSGEAGASTDTQYF.

The rearrangement joins TRBV28 to TRBJ2-7; D possibly corresponds to TRBD1 (6 bases). The CDR3 is 17 residues long. The germline V and J ends were trimmed by 4 bases and 2 bases, with 21 bases remaining between them. Germline CDR1 MDHEN, CDR2 SYDVKM. The CDR3 DNA sequence: TGTGCCAGCAGTTCCCCCCGGACAGCGCTAATACCCTACGAGCAGTACTTC. It translates to CASSSPRTALIPYEQYF.

This chain uses TRBV5-1 with TRBJ1-6; D unclear. Trimming shortened V by 3 bases and J by 0 bases, and 13 bases separated the two germline ends. The CDR3 is 17 residues long. Per the germline V gene, CDR1 is SGHRS and CDR2 is YFSETQ. For the CDR3, the DNA is TGCGCCAGCAGCTCCAGAGGTCCGAGCTCCTATAATTCACCCCTCCACTTT. Translated: CASSSRGPSSYNSPLHF.

The chain recombines TRBV6-5 with TRBJ2-7; D unclear. This CDR3 is built from 14 residues. The V gene's germline CDR1 is MNHEY and CDR2 SVGAGI. The V gene lost 2 bases and the J gene lost 1 base, with 9 bases spanning the gap. CDR3: CASSYTTESYEQYF. CDR3 nucleotides: TGTGCCAGCAGTTACACAACAGAATCCTACGAGCAGTACTTC.

This clone is a singleton in its sample. The chain uses TRBV10-3 and TRBJ1-3; D might be TRBD1 (6 bases). With 8 bases removed from V and 0 bases from J, the gap between germline ends came to 14 bases. Germline loops: CDR1 ENHRY, CDR2 SYGVKD. CDR3 length: 15 amino acids. As DNA, the CDR3 is TGTGCCATCGAACCAGGGGATCACTCTGGAAACACCATATATTTT. Its protein product is CAIEPGDHSGNTIYF.

V and J are TRBV5-1 and TRBJ2-7, with TRBD2 matching over 11 bases. Germline-derived CDR1 and CDR2 are SGHRS and YFSETQ. The CDR3 has 13 amino acids. Losses at the gene ends were 4 bases for V and 4 bases for J; bases not matched to a gene: 1. CDR3 sequence reads: CASSRTSGYEQYF. The CDR3 nucleotides are TGCGCCAGCAGCCGGACTAGCGGGTACGAGCAGTACTTC.

J is TRBJ2-1 and V is TRBV18, with unresolved D. V shed 3 bases and J shed 0 bases, with 9 bases lying between them. Per germline, CDR1 KGHSH and CDR2 LQKENI. The CDR3 extends over 15 amino acids. The CDR3 spells CASSPRQSSYNEQFF. Written as DNA, the CDR3 is TGTGCCAGCTCACCGCGACAAAGCTCCTACAATGAGCAGTTCTTC.

The chain is built from TRBV4-1 and TRBJ1-2; D is unresolved. The germline CDR1 and CDR2 sequences are MGHRA and YSYEKL. CDR3 length: 14 amino acids. Trimming shortened V by 0 bases and J by 1 base, and 6 bases separated the two germline ends. The DNA for the CDR3 is TGCGCCAGCAGCCAAGAGGCGGTTAACTATGGCTACACCTTC. This codes for CASSQEAVNYGYTF.

A note on this clone: The same CDR3 arises from other DNA sequences in this sample as well. This chain uses TRBV5-1 with TRBJ2-1; no clear D gene. Trimming cost V 4 bases and J 0 bases, with 11 bases left between them. The germline gives CDR1 SGHRS, CDR2 YFSETQ. This CDR3 contains 15 residues. As DNA, the CDR3 is TGCGCCAGCAGCCCCCGCCCTAGCTCCTACAATGAGCAGTTCTTC. Translated: CASSPRPSSYNEQFF. Complete variable domain (other parts from reference TRBV5-1 and TRBJ2-1): KAGVTQTPRYLIKTRGQQVTLSCSPISGHRSVSWYQQTPGQGLQFLFEYFSETQRNKGNFPGRFSGRQFSNSRSEMNVSTLELGDSALYLCASSPRPSSYNEQFFGPGTRLTVL.

This chain links TRBV30 with TRBJ1-1; 7 bases are shared with TRBD1. The germline V gene has CDR1 GTSNPN and CDR2 SVGIG (reference sequence). Trimming at V came to 5 bases and at J to 4 bases, leaving 7 bases not matched to a gene. The CDR3 is made up of 13 amino acids. CDR3 sequence: CAWDAGGSTEAFF. The CDR3 DNA reads as TGTGCCTGGGACGCAGGGGGGAGCACTGAAGCTTTCTTT.

The chain has TRBV2 and TRBJ1-4; D is unresolved. Germline values: CDR1 SNHLY, CDR2 FYNNEI. V was clipped by 7 bases and J by 3 bases, with 15 bases between them. CDR3 size: 15 residues. The CDR3 loop is CASKASRVSNEKLFF. CDR3 DNA sequence: TGTGCCAGCAAGGCCTCGCGGGTGTCTAATGAAAAACTGTTTTTT.

This clone has just a few counts. The rearrangement uses TRBV19 and TRBJ2-5; 11 bases align to TRBD1. CDR1 LNHDA and CDR2 SQIVND come from the germline V gene (reference sequence). CDR3 length equals 16 residues. Unmatched junction bases numbered 7, after V lost 6 bases and J lost 1 base. CDR3 in amino acids: CASSNTGTGGQETQYF. The CDR3 DNA follows: TGTGCCAGTAGCAATACCGGGACAGGGGGCCAAGAGACCCAGTACTTC.

DNA of the CDR3: TGTGCCAGCCTACCTCCGACAGGGCAAGGCGAGCAGTACTTC. Translation: CASLPPTGQGEQYF. The chain links TRBV2 to TRBJ2-7, with 7 nucleotides matching TRBD1. This CDR3 comprises 14 residues. Germline CDR1 is SNHLY and CDR2 is FYNNEI. The trim removed 8 bases at V and 6 bases at J, leaving 13 bases unmatched.

The V and J genes are TRBV14 and TRBJ1-2; 10 nucleotides agree with TRBD1. V gave up 5 bases and J gave up 5 bases; unmatched junction bases: 8. Germline CDR1 reads SGHDN; CDR2 reads FVKESK. This CDR3 is 15 amino acids long. CDR3 amino acids: CASSSRQGAVYGYTF. The CDR3, as DNA: TGTGCCAGCAGCTCCCGACAGGGGGCCGTATATGGCTACACCTTC. Supplemented by reference TRBV14 and TRBJ1-2, the full variable domain reads EAGVTQFPSHSVIEKGQTVTLRCDPISGHDNLYWYRRVMGKEIKFLLHFVKESKQDESGMPNNRFLAERTGGTYSTLKVQPAELEDSGVYFCASSSRQGAVYGYTFGSGTRLTVV.

V gene TRBV3-1 (or the pseudogene TRBV3-2) combines with J gene TRBJ1-4, with D possibly matching TRBD1 (5 bases). Germline CDR1 reads LGHDT; CDR2 reads YNNKEL (reference sequence). The CDR3 extends over 17 amino acids. V shed 0 bases and J shed 0 bases, with 11 bases lying between them. DNA of the CDR3: TGTGCCAGCAGCCAAGAAGGGGCTAGGGCAACTAATGAAAAACTGTTTTTT. This gives the protein CASSQEGARATNEKLFF.

This chain connects TRBV5-1 to TRBJ2-3; possibly TRBD2 for D (6 bases). The germline V gene encodes CDR1 SGHRS and CDR2 YFSETQ. Trimming shortened V by 3 bases and J by 6 bases, and 14 bases separated the two germline ends. The CDR3 has 14 residues. The CDR3 is CASSSRDLADTQYF. DNA for the CDR3: TGCGCCAGCAGCTCCCGGGACCTAGCGGATACGCAGTATTTT.

This clone was found many times. This chain links TRBV18 with TRBJ1-6, with TRBD1 matching over 7 bases. V shed 6 bases, J shed 10 bases, and the junction held 15 bases outside the gene matches. The germline gives CDR1 KGHSH, CDR2 LQKENI. CDR3 size: 16 residues. CDR3 sequence: CASSHNRGSSESPLHF. CDR3 DNA sequence: TGTGCCAGCTCGCACAACAGGGGATCATCGGAATCACCCCTCCACTTT.